This is a list of T cell receptor beta chains from one sample in a study of cytomegalovirus exposure and HLA in healthy donors. Sequenced by immunoSEQ multiplex PCR; TCRdb stores in-frame clones only, minus some. The sample shows hundreds of thousands of clones, approximately 82% of them seen only once. The sequencing sample was made of PBMCs. These TCRs come from a man younger than 35 in good health and CMV-seronegative. Each CDR3 is given with its conserved first and last residue. Fields, in order: clone size, V gene, D gene, J gene, CDR3 DNA, CDR3 protein. A D gene is named only where the DNA matches it firmly. Size is stated for part of the rows, as once, few or many counts, or as a class when the clone is expanded.

>-|TRBV29-1|TRBD1|TRBJ1-3
TGCAGCGCCCACAGGGGTGATGGAAACACCATATATTTT
CSAHRGDGNTIYF
>-|TRBV5-1|-|TRBJ2-1
TGCGCCAGCAGCTCCCGACTAGTTGGCAATGAGCAGTTCTTC
CASSSRLVGNEQFF
>-|TRBV16|TRBD2|TRBJ2-2
TGTGCCAGCAGCCGAGCGGGAGGCACCGGGGAGCTGTTTTTT
CASSRAGGTGELFF
>-|TRBV5-6|-|TRBJ2-1
TGTGCCAGCAGCCTGGACTCCTTGAGCTCCTACAATGAGCAGTTCTTC
CASSLDSLSSYNEQFF
>-|TRBV19|-|TRBJ1-2
TGTGCCAGTTCCGTTGGGAGTCTTGGTGGCTACACCTTC
CASSVGSLGGYTF
>-|TRBV27|-|TRBJ1-1
TGTGCCAGCAGTTTCCTCGGACAGAACACTGAAGCTTTCTTT
CASSFLGQNTEAFF
>few|TRBV6-1|TRBD1|TRBJ2-7
TGTGCCAGTAGGGACAGGGGCTCCTACGAGCAGTACTTC
CASRDRGSYEQYF
>-|TRBV9|-|TRBJ2-1
TGTGCCAGCAGCGGCGATTACAATGAGCAGTTCTTC
CASSGDYNEQFF
>once|TRBV9|-|TRBJ2-3
TGTGCCAGCAGCCCCGGTCTAGAGACAGATACGCAGTATTTT
CASSPGLETDTQYF
>-|TRBV7-6|TRBD2|TRBJ2-1
TGTGCCAGCAGCCCTCGGACTAGCGGGAGCTCCTACAATGAGCAGTTCTTC
CASSPRTSGSSYNEQFF
>-|TRBV9|-|TRBJ2-5
TGTGCCAGCAGCGTAGATCCCCGGGAGACCCAGTACTTC
CASSVDPRETQYF
>-|TRBV30|TRBD1|TRBJ1-2
TGTGCCTGGAGGTGGACAGGGAATGGCTACACCTTC
CAWRWTGNGYTF
>-|TRBV6-5|-|TRBJ1-2
TGTGCCAGCAGACCCGCCCCCGGGGGGAACTATGGCTACACCTTC
CASRPAPGGNYGYTF
>once|TRBV14|-|TRBJ2-7
TGTGCCAGCAGCCAAGATCGACACTCCTACGAGCAGTACTTC
CASSQDRHSYEQYF
>-|TRBV9|-|TRBJ2-4
TGTGCCAGCAGCGGTTTCGAGACGGGAAGGTCCATTCAGTACTTC
CASSGFETGRSIQYF
>once|TRBV7-2|TRBD2|TRBJ2-7
TGTGCCAGCAGCTCTGGACTAGCCGTTGGCTACGAGCAGTACTTC
CASSSGLAVGYEQYF
>-|TRBV4-1|-|TRBJ2-3
TGCGCCAGCAGCCAGGGACACCTTAGCACAGATACGCAGTATTTT
CASSQGHLSTDTQYF
>-|TRBV7-2|TRBD1|TRBJ1-1
TGTGCCAGCAGCATAACACGGGACAGCACTGAAGCTTTCTTT
CASSITRDSTEAFF
>-|TRBV2|-|TRBJ1-2
TGTGCCAGCGGGGGGAGGAGGGACTATGGCTACACCTTC
CASGGRRDYGYTF
>few|TRBV11-2|-|TRBJ2-6
TGTGCCAGCAGCCTACAGCTCTCTGGGGCCAACGTCCTGACTTTC
CASSLQLSGANVLTF
>few|TRBV5-8|-|TRBJ1-1
TGTGCCAGCAGCTTGCAGGTAGGCACTGAAGCTTTCTTT
CASSLQVGTEAFF
>-|TRBV19|TRBD1|TRBJ2-7
TGTGCCAGTAGTCATACCCCGGGACAGGGGATATACGAGCAGTACTTC
CASSHTPGQGIYEQYF
>-|TRBV2|TRBD2|TRBJ2-1
TGTGCCAGCAGGGGGGCCCGACTAGCGGCGGGAAATGAGCAGTTCTTC
CASRGARLAAGNEQFF
>-|TRBV7-9|-|TRBJ2-3
TGTGCCAGCAGGGGAGTAACCTGGGGCACAGATACGCAGTATTTT
CASRGVTWGTDTQYF
>-|TRBV7-9|-|TRBJ2-5
TGTGCCAGCACAACCCGAGACAGAAGAGAGACCCAGTACTTC
CASTTRDRRETQYF
>-|TRBV28|TRBD1|TRBJ1-2
TGTGCCAGCACCATATTCGACAGGGGTCAGGGCTACACCTTC
CASTIFDRGQGYTF
>once|TRBV6-5|-|TRBJ2-5
TGTGCCAGCGGACTCAGGGAGACCCAGTACTTC
CASGLRETQYF
>few|TRBV2|-|TRBJ1-5
TGTGCCAGCAGTGAGTCGGTTGGCAATCAGCCCCAGCATTTT
CASSESVGNQPQHF
>-|TRBV7-8|TRBD2|TRBJ2-1
TGTGCCAGCAGCCTCGGACTAGCGGATCCGGCTGAGCAGTTCTTC
CASSLGLADPAEQFF
>-|TRBV28|TRBD2|TRBJ2-3
TGTGCCAGCAGTCTGTATAGCTCTAGCGGTTACACAGATACGCAGTATTTT
CASSLYSSSGYTDTQYF
>-|TRBV23-1|-|TRBJ2-3
TGCGCCAGCAGTCCCTCGGCGGGAATGCGGGATACGCAGTATTTT
CASSPSAGMRDTQYF
>once|TRBV5-6|TRBD1|TRBJ1-5
TGTGCCAGCAGCCGGGACAGGGGCGGCAATCAGCCCCAGCATTTT
CASSRDRGGNQPQHF
>-|TRBV28|-|TRBJ2-7
TGTGCCAGCAGTTCGGGAGACAGGGCCTACGAGCAGTACTTC
CASSSGDRAYEQYF
>-|TRBV28|TRBD2|TRBJ2-2
TGTGCCAGCAGTCTAGGACTAGGGGACGCCGGGGAGCTGTTTTTT
CASSLGLGDAGELFF
>-|TRBV7-9|-|TRBJ2-3
TGTGCCAGCAGCTTACCCCATAGCACAGATACGCAGTATTTT
CASSLPHSTDTQYF
>-|TRBV6-5|TRBD2|TRBJ2-1
TGTGCCAGCAGTTATCCGGCGGGAGGCTATGAGCAGTTCTTC
CASSYPAGGYEQFF
>-|TRBV30|-|TRBJ2-1
TGTGCCTGGAGTGTACAGGGCTGGGAGCAGTTCTTC
CAWSVQGWEQFF
>once|TRBV9|-|TRBJ2-5
TGTGCCAGCAGCGTAGATGGGGGGCAAGAGACCCAGTACTTC
CASSVDGGQETQYF
>-|TRBV30|-|TRBJ2-7
TGTGCCTGGAGTGCCGGACAGTCCTACGAGCAGTACTTC
CAWSAGQSYEQYF
>-|TRBV5-1|TRBD2|TRBJ2-7
TGCGCCAGCAGCCTACTGGGACTAGCGAATCTCTACGAGCAGTACTTC
CASSLLGLANLYEQYF
>once|TRBV28|-|TRBJ1-2
TGTGCCAGCAGTTTTGGAGGGACCGAGAGCTACACCTTC
CASSFGGTESYTF
>-|TRBV27|TRBD2|TRBJ2-2
TGTGCCAGCAGACCCGGGACTAGCGGTAACACCGGGGAGCTGTTTTTT
CASRPGTSGNTGELFF
>once|TRBV13|TRBD1|TRBJ2-1
TGTGCCAGCAGCTCACTAGACAGGGTAGCGTTCTTC
CASSSLDRVAFF